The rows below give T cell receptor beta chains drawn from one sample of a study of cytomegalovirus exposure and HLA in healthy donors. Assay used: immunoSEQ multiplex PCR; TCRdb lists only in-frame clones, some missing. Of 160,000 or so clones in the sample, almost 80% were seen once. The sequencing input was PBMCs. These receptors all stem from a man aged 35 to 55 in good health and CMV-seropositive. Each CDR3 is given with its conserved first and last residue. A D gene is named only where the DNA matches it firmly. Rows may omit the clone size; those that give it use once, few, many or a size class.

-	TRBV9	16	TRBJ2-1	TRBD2	TGTGCCAGCAGCGTACCGGGACTAGCGGGAGTCCATGAGCAGTTCTTC	CASSVPGLAGVHEQFF
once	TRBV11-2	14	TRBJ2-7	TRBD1	TGTGCCAGCAGCTTTGGGACAGGGGCCCACGAGCAGTACTTC	CASSFGTGAHEQYF
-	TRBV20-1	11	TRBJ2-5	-	TGCAGTGCTAGTAGAATGGAGACCCAGTACTTC	CSASRMETQYF
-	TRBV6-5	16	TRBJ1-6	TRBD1	TGTGCCAGCAGTTACTACAACAGGGGGTTAAATTCACCCCTCCACTTT	CASSYYNRGLNSPLHF
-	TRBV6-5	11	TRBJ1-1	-	TGTGCCAGCACCTCGAACACTGAAGCTTTCTTT	CASTSNTEAFF
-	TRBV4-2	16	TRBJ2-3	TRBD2	TGTGCCAGCAGCTACTCTACTAGCGGGAGTCCAGATACGCAGTATTTT	CASSYSTSGSPDTQYF
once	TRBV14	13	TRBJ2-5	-	TGTGCCAGCAGTCCAGGGTTTAGAGAGACCCAGTACTTC	CASSPGFRETQYF
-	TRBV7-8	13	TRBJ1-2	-	TGTGCCAGCAGCCCAGGGTCGGACTATGGCTACACCTTC	CASSPGSDYGYTF
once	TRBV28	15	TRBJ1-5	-	TGTGCCAGCAGTACGATTTCCGGGTCCGATCAGCCCCAGCATTTT	CASSTISGSDQPQHF
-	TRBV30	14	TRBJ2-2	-	TGTGCCTGGAACAGGGCAGTGAGCACCGGGGAGCTGTTTTTT	CAWNRAVSTGELFF
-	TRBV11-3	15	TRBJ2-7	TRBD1	TGTGCCAGCAGCTTAGATAGGGACAGGGGTTACGAGCAGTACTTC	CASSLDRDRGYEQYF
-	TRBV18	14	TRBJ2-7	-	TGTGCCAGCTCACCAAATAGCGTATGGGGCGAGCAGTACTTC	CASSPNSVWGEQYF
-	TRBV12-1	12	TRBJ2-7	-	TGTGCCAGCAGTCGACAGGGCTACGAGCAGTACTTC	CASSRQGYEQYF